This note documents a single T cell receptor (beta chain) sequence. Its antigen is unidentified. The sequenced fragment ends 3 residues before the CDR3 boundary, so the rest is inferred from the germline J gene. The source of the sample is a study of T cells in women clearing cervical HPV infection. Whole-study context: Cases: HPV16-related CIN3 or worse on histology, 2 invasive cancers.

Study-level results: Controls had more TRBV6-7 (0.16%) than cases (0.11%).

Germline V gene data show CDR1 as DFQATT and CDR2 as SNEGSKA (reference sequence). V lost 8 bases, J lost 2 bases, and 5 bases stayed unmatched. The CDR3 runs to 15 residues. Clones were sequenced by immunoSEQ multiplex PCR, and TCRdb holds only the in-frame ones, with some missing. This sample's clone table lists 25,000 to 35,000 clones. The receptor comes from a woman between 18 and 75 years old with a cervical HPV16 infection that either progressed to CIN3+ or cleared (not recorded which). The chain couples TRBV20-1 to TRBJ2-5; 16 bases are shared with TRBD2. Sample: blood buffy coat. The DNA read from the CDR3 is TGCAGTCCGGGACTAGCGGGAGGGCTGCAAGAGACC. The encoded protein is CSPGLAGGLQET. The entire CDR3 sequence reads CSPGLAGGLQETQYF.